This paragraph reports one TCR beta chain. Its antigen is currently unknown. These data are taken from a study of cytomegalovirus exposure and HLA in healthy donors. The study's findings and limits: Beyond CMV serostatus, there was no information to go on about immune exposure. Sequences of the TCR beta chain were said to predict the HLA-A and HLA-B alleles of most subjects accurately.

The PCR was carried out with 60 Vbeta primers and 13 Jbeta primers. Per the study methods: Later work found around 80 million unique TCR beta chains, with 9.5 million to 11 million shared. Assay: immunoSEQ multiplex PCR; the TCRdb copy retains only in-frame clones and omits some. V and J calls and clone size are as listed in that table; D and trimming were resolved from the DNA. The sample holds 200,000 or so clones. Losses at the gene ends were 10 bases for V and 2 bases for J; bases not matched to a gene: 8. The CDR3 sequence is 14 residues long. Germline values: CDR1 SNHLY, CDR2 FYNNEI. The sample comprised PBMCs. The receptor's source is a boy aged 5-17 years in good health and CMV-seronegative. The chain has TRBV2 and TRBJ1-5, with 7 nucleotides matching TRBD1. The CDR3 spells CATNDRVGNQPQHF. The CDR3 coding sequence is TGTGCCACTAACGACAGGGTGGGCAATCAGCCCCAGCATTTT.